This T cell receptor beta chain was sequenced during a study of T cells in localized non-small cell lung cancer. Germline CDR1 and CDR2: SQVTM and ANQGSEA. V dropped 3 bases and J dropped 1 base, with 10 bases sitting between them. This CDR3 comprises 13 residues. Study-wide results and caveats: Because sequencing included only one region (of the tumor), heterogeneity remains possible. Uninvolved adjacent lung had more T cell clonality than any other tissue, topping tumor.

In regard to this clone: Its antigen is not known.

TCRdb's table, derived via immunoSEQ multiplex PCR, lists solely in-frame clones and lacks some. The profile shows about 76,000 clones, 70% to 85% of them singletons. The rearrangement uses TRBV29-1 and TRBJ2-7; no reliable D call. The sequences come from peripheral blood, collected before any cancer treatment. The clonotype originates from a female donor older than 55 with stage I lung adenocarcinoma. The DNA for the CDR3 is TGCAGCGTTGAGGTGACGGCTTCCTACGAGCAGTACTTC. Its translation: CSVEVTASYEQYF.